The T cell receptor (beta chain) under discussion was sequenced for a study of early T cells in non-severe SARS-CoV-2 infection. Study information: Bulk RNA isolated from unsorted whole blood underwent sequencing; chains were not paired. Findings of the study overall: The study's VDJdb matching favored anti-spike CD8 responses and missed private and CD4 specificities.

Individual cDNA molecules each received unique molecular identifiers attached to them. In TCRdb, the 5' RACE reads were re-called with MiXCR into one record per CDR3 protein. The sample contains around 55,000 distinct CDR3 sequences, around 12% of which appear only once. This CDR3 contains 14 residues. V was shortened by 2 bases and J by 4 bases, with 11 bases between the two germline ends. Details on this clonotype: Its antigen is still unknown.

The sample consisted of whole blood. The sequence came from an adult who was a healthcare worker with PCR-confirmed SARS-CoV-2 infection or an uninfected control (not recorded which). The genes are TRBV12-3 or TRBV12-4 and TRBJ1-1; D may be TRBD1 (5 bases). The CDR3 here is CASSLNPGGTEAFF. The CDR3 DNA follows: TGTGCCAGCAGTTTAAATCCGGGGGGCACTGAAGCTTTCTTT.